This passage covers 25 T cell receptor beta chains from one sample sequenced in a study of shared clonotypes between healthy human individuals. The naive CD8 population came from CD45RO-negative cells selected for CCR7, without terminally differentiated effector memory CD45RA+ cells. Using immunoSEQ multiplex PCR, the repertoire was profiled, and TCRdb retains in-frame clones only, with some absent. The sample lists over 2 million clones; about 95% were seen once. Specimen: naive CD8+ T cells sorted from blood. The receptors shown here come from a man in his late teens or twenties in good health.

The CDR3 region is CASSPTGEENIQYF. The CDR3 nucleotides read TGTGCCAGTAGCCCCACAGGGGAGGAGAACATTCAGTACTTC. V is TRBV19 and J is TRBJ2-4; TRBD1 is a possible D gene (7 bases). Trimming left V 6 bases short and J 7 bases short, with 16 bases between. Per germline, CDR1 LNHDA and CDR2 SQIVND (reference sequence). The CDR3 runs 14 residues. The whole variable domain, remainder taken from reference TRBV19 and TRBJ2-4, is DGGITQSPKYLFRKEGQNVTLSCEQNLNHDAMYWYRQDPGQGLRLIYYSQIVNDFQKGDIAEGYSVSREKKESFPLTVTSAQKNPTAFYLCASSPTGEENIQYFGAGTRLSVL.

CDR3 coding DNA: TGTGCCAGCAGTGGAAGACAGGGGACCCTATATAATTCACCCCTCCACTTT. Encoded protein: CASSGRQGTLYNSPLHF. The chain links TRBV27 to TRBJ1-6; TRBD1 matches at 8 bases. V was pared by 5 bases and J by 4 bases, with 10 bases of the junction left unmatched. Germline CDR1 reads MNHEY; CDR2 reads SMNVEV (reference sequence). The CDR3 is 17 amino acids.

The V and J genes are TRBV11-3 and TRBJ2-7; D remains ambiguous. Germline values: CDR1 SGHNT, CDR2 YENEEA. The V gene lost 2 bases and the J gene lost 2 bases, with 7 bases spanning the gap. The CDR3 covers 13 residues. Here the CDR3 DNA reads TGTGCCAGCAGCTTATCCGCCACCTACGAGCAGTACTTC. It is translated as CASSLSATYEQYF.

Here the CDR3 reads CASSSAGAGELFF. The CDR3 DNA reads TGTGCCAGCAGTTCCGCAGGCGCCGGGGAGCTGTTTTTT. The rearrangement joins TRBV6-5 to TRBJ2-2; no definite D call. Germline V lookup: CDR1 MNHEY, CDR2 SVGAGI. Trimming took 4 bases from V and 6 from J, leaving 9 bases between them. This CDR3 contains 13 residues.

The chain couples TRBV29-1 to TRBJ2-1; 12 nucleotides agree with TRBD2. Losses at the gene ends were 7 bases for V and 0 bases for J; bases not matched to a gene: 7. The CDR3 sequence is 16 residues long. The germline CDR1 and CDR2 sequences are SQVTM and ANQGSEA. This CDR3 is CSASGLAGISYNEQFF. The DNA of the CDR3 is TGCAGCGCTTCGGGACTAGCGGGTATCTCCTACAATGAGCAGTTCTTC.

This rearrangement joins TRBV10-3 to TRBJ2-7; 9 bases align to TRBD1. Per the germline V gene, CDR1 is ENHRY and CDR2 is SYGVKD. CDR3 size: 13 residues. V lost 6 bases to trimming and J lost 0 bases; unmatched junction nucleotides: 0. The CDR3 DNA follows: TGTGCCATCAGACAGGGGGCCTCCTACGAGCAGTACTTC. Translation: CAIRQGASYEQYF.

J is TRBJ2-7 and V is TRBV2; 8 bases agree with TRBD1. The CDR3 covers 15 residues. The germline CDR1 and CDR2 sequences are SNHLY and FYNNEI. V gave up 5 bases and J gave up 2 bases; unmatched junction bases: 8. The CDR3 DNA sequence: TGTGCCAGCAGTCGTGGACAGGGCCTCGCCTACGAGCAGTACTTC. It yields the protein CASSRGQGLAYEQYF.

The chain joins TRBV2 to TRBJ1-2; possible D gene TRBD1, 5 bases. The CDR3 runs to 17 residues. Trimming left V 7 bases short and J 3 bases short, with 24 bases between. CDR1 and CDR2 from the germline V gene are SNHLY and FYNNEI. The CDR3 here is CASNIWQGEDKYYGYTF. CDR3 DNA sequence: TGTGCCAGCAATATTTGGCAGGGCGAGGATAAGTACTATGGCTACACCTTC.

The V gene is TRBV9, the J gene TRBJ1-2, with D maybe TRBD1 (5 bases). V shed 2 bases and J shed 4 bases, with 12 bases lying between them. Germline V gene sequence: CDR1 SGDLS, CDR2 YYNGEE. The CDR3 spans 14 residues. The CDR3 here is CASSVRDSFYGYTF. The CDR3 region has the DNA TGTGCCAGCAGCGTCCGAGACAGCTTCTATGGCTACACCTTC.

The gene calls are TRBV28 and TRBJ2-4; 8 bases are shared with TRBD2. V dropped 2 bases and J dropped 9; count of bases not matched to a gene: 6. The CDR3 spans 14 residues. Germline assignment: CDR1 MDHEN and CDR2 SYDVKM. The CDR3 DNA is TGTGCCAGCAGTTTACGGGGGGGCCCCCCCATTCAGTACTTC. It codes for CASSLRGGPPIQYF.

The chain has TRBV10-3 and TRBJ2-1, with D possibly matching TRBD2 (5 bases). The CDR3 is made up of 13 amino acids. The ends were cut back, 0 bases at V and 9 bases at J, with 9 bases in the middle. CDR1 and CDR2 from the germline V gene are ENHRY and SYGVKD. The CDR3 sequence: CAISESKTTEQFF. DNA of the CDR3: TGTGCCATCAGTGAGTCGAAGACTACTGAGCAGTTCTTC.

The chain has TRBV27 and TRBJ2-7; 7 bases map to TRBD2. From germline, CDR1 is MNHEY and CDR2 SMNVEV (reference sequence). The CDR3 sequence is 14 residues long. V was pared by 8 bases and J by 3 bases, with 10 bases of the junction left unmatched. The CDR3 sequence is CASQLRGDGYEQYF. Written as DNA, the CDR3 is TGTGCCAGCCAATTACGGGGGGACGGCTACGAGCAGTACTTC.

The chain has TRBV27 and TRBJ2-1; 8 bases are shared with TRBD1. V shed 4 bases, J shed 7 bases, and the junction held 9 bases outside the gene matches. This CDR3 is 15 amino acids long. Germline lookup yields CDR1 MNHEY and CDR2 SMNVEV (reference sequence). The CDR3 reads CASSWQGALGNEQFF. CDR3 DNA sequence: TGTGCCAGCAGTTGGCAGGGGGCTCTGGGAAATGAGCAGTTCTTC.

The chain has TRBV27 and TRBJ2-3, with D possibly matching TRBD2 (7 bases). With 6 bases removed from V and 2 bases from J, the gap between germline ends came to 18 bases. This CDR3 region has 16 residues. The germline V gene has CDR1 MNHEY and CDR2 SMNVEV (reference sequence). The chain's CDR3 is CASSPLGGAHTDTQYF. The CDR3 DNA follows: TGTGCCAGCAGCCCTTTAGGGGGGGCCCACACAGATACGCAGTATTTT.

Comments on this clone: Distinct nucleotide sequences in the sample also encode this CDR3. This rearrangement joins TRBV11-2 to TRBJ2-3, with unresolved D. V lost 0 bases and J 3 bases, leaving 4 bases between the germline ends. Germline CDR1 is SGHAT and CDR2 is FQNNGV. The CDR3 is made up of 13 amino acids. DNA for the CDR3: TGTGCCAGCAGCTTAGATCCTACAGATACGCAGTATTTT. As protein: CASSLDPTDTQYF.

The CDR3 protein is CASSLLTGTKSTDTQYF. The CDR3 DNA follows: TGTGCCAGCAGTTTACTTACCGGGACAAAGAGCACAGATACGCAGTATTTT. This rearrangement joins TRBV27 to TRBJ2-3; D possibly corresponds to TRBD1 (6 bases). Germline V CDR1 and CDR2: MNHEY, SMNVEV (reference sequence). This CDR3 region has 17 residues. Trimming removed 2 bases at V and 0 bases at J, with 15 bases between.

This chain connects TRBV10-1 to TRBJ2-3; no reliable D call. The CDR3 has 14 residues. The germline CDR1 and CDR2 sequences are WNHNN and SYGVQD (reference sequence). The ends were cut back, 2 bases at V and 3 bases at J, with 9 bases in the middle. For the CDR3, the DNA is TGCGCCAGCAGTGAGGCCCTACAGACAGATACGCAGTATTTT. This codes for CASSEALQTDTQYF.

The chain employs TRBV19 and TRBJ2-2, with D tentatively TRBD1 (5 bases). The germline V and J ends were trimmed by 10 bases and 4 bases, with 7 bases remaining between them. Germline V gene sequence: CDR1 LNHDA, CDR2 SQIVND (reference sequence). The CDR3 totals 11 residues. CDR3 loop: CATGFTGELFF. The CDR3 DNA reads TGTGCCACAGGGTTCACCGGGGAGCTGTTTTTT. Variable domain in full (rest from reference TRBV19 and TRBJ2-2): DGGITQSPKYLFRKEGQNVTLSCEQNLNHDAMYWYRQDPGQGLRLIYYSQIVNDFQKGDIAEGYSVSREKKESFPLTVTSAQKNPTAFYLCATGFTGELFFGEGSRLTVL.

V gene TRBV30 combines with J gene TRBJ1-1; D not resolved. The CDR3 loop spans 13 amino acids. Per germline, CDR1 GTSNPN and CDR2 SVGIG (reference sequence). Trimming pared 0 bases from V and 3 bases from J, leaving 8 bases between. In nucleotides, the CDR3 is TGTGCCTGGAGTGTTGTCACCTACACTGAAGCTTTCTTT. This translates into CAWSVVTYTEAFF.

V is TRBV13 and J is TRBJ1-3; D unresolved. Germline CDR1 is PRHDT and CDR2 is FYEKMQ (reference sequence). Trimming stripped 5 bases from V and 6 bases from J, with 14 bases between. The length of the CDR3 is 14 residues. The DNA of the CDR3 is TGTGCCAGCAGCCCCGAAAGGGAGTTAAACACCATATATTTT. It is translated as CASSPERELNTIYF.

For this clone: Additional DNA sequences in this sample encode the identical CDR3. V usage is TRBV7-8 and J usage is TRBJ1-1; no reliable D call. This CDR3 is built from 12 residues. The germline CDR1 and CDR2 sequences are SGHVS and FQNEAQ. V gave up 3 bases and J gave up 5 bases, with 7 bases separating them. Here the CDR3 reads CASSLVRTEAFF. The CDR3 nucleotides are TGTGCCAGCAGCTTGGTGCGAACTGAAGCTTTCTTT.

The V and J genes are TRBV30 and TRBJ2-7, with 11 nucleotides matching TRBD1. The germline V gene has CDR1 GTSNPN and CDR2 SVGIG (reference sequence). The CDR3 is 15 amino acids. V dropped 5 bases and J dropped 5; count of bases not matched to a gene: 11. DNA of the CDR3: TGTGCCTGGCTAAAACCGGGACAGGGGGGAGACGAGCAGTACTTC. Protein sequence: CAWLKPGQGGDEQYF.

The CDR3 bases are TGTGCCAGCAGCCAACACCTTTCCTACGAGCAGTACTTC. Translation: CASSQHLSYEQYF. V is TRBV4-2 and J is TRBJ2-7; D unresolved. Germline V gene data show CDR1 as LGHNA and CDR2 as YNFKEQ. This CDR3 region has 13 residues. Trimming cost V 2 bases and J 1 base, with 6 bases left between them.

This clone was found a few times. The same CDR3 is also encoded by other DNA sequences in this sample. The V gene is TRBV4-1, the J gene TRBJ2-7; 11 nucleotides agree with TRBD2. Germline V lookup: CDR1 MGHRA, CDR2 YSYEKL. The CDR3 has 15 amino acids. The V and J ends lost 3 bases and 3 bases, in that order; junction bases with no gene match: 4. The chain's CDR3 is CASSHGTSGGYEQYF. In nucleotides, the CDR3 is TGCGCCAGCAGCCACGGGACTAGCGGAGGCTACGAGCAGTACTTC.

This rearrangement joins TRBV28 to TRBJ2-1; 12 bases map to TRBD2. The trim removed 3 bases at V and 5 bases at J, leaving 8 bases unmatched. The CDR3 has 17 amino acids. From germline, CDR1 is MDHEN and CDR2 SYDVKM. DNA for the CDR3: TGTGCCAGCAGTTTCCCACGGACTAGCGGGGACAACAATGAGCAGTTCTTC. Translated, it gives CASSFPRTSGDNNEQFF.